The next 5 T cell receptor beta chains were all read from a single sample in a study of shared clonotypes between healthy human individuals. The data were produced by immunoSEQ multiplex PCR, yet TCRdb's version contains in-frame clones alone and is incomplete. The table includes around 530,000 clones, around 80% detected once. Sequencing was carried out using PBMCs. These TCRs come from a middle-aged woman in good health. Some clones in this sample may be carry-over from other donors' samples.

In regard to this clone: Other DNA sequences within the sample encode an identical CDR3. The chain recombines TRBV18 with TRBJ2-7, with 9 bases that match TRBD1. CDR3 length equals 14 residues. CDR1 is KGHSH, CDR2 LQKENI, per germline. Trimming took 3 bases from V and 3 from J; bases not matched to a gene: 3. The CDR3 here is CASSPGQGNYEQYF. CDR3 nucleotide sequence: TGTGCCAGCTCACCGGGACAGGGTAACTACGAGCAGTACTTC.

The gene calls are TRBV5-1 and TRBJ2-5; D not certain. CDR3 length: 14 residues. Germline V gene sequence: CDR1 SGHRS, CDR2 YFSETQ. V was clipped by 0 bases and J by 5 bases, with 11 bases between them. CDR3 nucleotide sequence: TGCGCCAGCAGCTTGGTTGGCACAGCGGAGACCCAGTACTTC. Translation gives CASSLVGTAETQYF.

A few counts support this clone. The gene calls are TRBV6-5 and TRBJ2-5; the D call may be TRBD1 or TRBD2 (5 bases each). With 2 bases removed from V and 9 bases from J, the gap between germline ends came to 7 bases. The CDR3 has 11 amino acids. The V gene's germline CDR1 is MNHEY and CDR2 SVGAGI. CDR3 sequence: CASSYVGAQYF. The CDR3 region has the DNA TGTGCCAGCAGTTACGTGGGGGCCCAGTACTTC.

This clone was recorded a few times. The same CDR3 can be traced to other DNA sequences in this sample. The chain recombines TRBV7-3 with TRBJ2-5; D is perhaps TRBD2 (5 bases). CDR3 length equals 13 residues. The V gene's germline CDR1 is SGHTA and CDR2 FQGTGA. Trimming left V 3 bases short and J 4 bases short, with 9 bases between. CDR3 region: CASSLRAGETQYF. The CDR3 nucleotides are TGTGCCAGCAGCTTGAGGGCTGGAGAGACCCAGTACTTC.

The CDR3 here is CASGYRRGEQYF. In DNA form, the CDR3 reads TGTGCCAGCGGTTACAGGAGGGGCGAGCAGTACTTC. The chain couples TRBV7-2 to TRBJ2-7, with TRBD2 as a possible D gene (6 bases). The germline CDR1 and CDR2 sequences are SGHTA and FQGNSA. This CDR3 has 12 amino acids. The germline V and J ends were trimmed by 8 bases and 6 bases, with 14 bases remaining between them.